These 32 T cell receptor beta chains came from one sample sequenced in a study of CD8 T cells in ankylosing spondylitis. A single record per CDR3 protein comes from TCRdb applying MiXCR to the 5' RACE reads. This repertoire shows some 240,000 distinct CDR3 sequences, about a sixth found once; its top ten account for more than 25%. The specimen sequenced was blood, either unsorted or a sorted T cell fraction (not recorded which). Receptors originate from a male donor with ankylosing spondylitis or in good health (not recorded which).

This clonotype was detected a few times. The chain has TRBV5-4 and TRBJ2-7; D may be TRBD1 (6 bases). V shed 4 bases and J shed 1 base, with 9 bases lying between them. The CDR3 is 13 amino acids. The germline V gene encodes CDR1 SGHNT and CDR2 YYREEE (reference sequence). CDR3 residues: CASSRDKSYEQYF. Written as DNA, the CDR3 is TGTGCCAGCAGCCGGGACAAGTCCTACGAGCAGTACTTC.

This clonotype was seen more than once but under ten times. The V and J genes are TRBV14 and TRBJ2-4; D not certain. Trimming took 1 base from V and 9 from J, leaving 19 bases between them. The CDR3 is 16 amino acids. Germline-derived CDR1 and CDR2 are SGHDN and FVKESK. CDR3 loop: CASSQVVTAPGGIQYF. CDR3 sequence (DNA): TGTGCCAGCAGCCAAGTCGTCACAGCTCCGGGCGGCATTCAGTACTTC.

In this sample, this clonotype turned up a few times. The chain carries TRBV20-1 and TRBJ2-1; 8 bases align to TRBD2. This CDR3 has 15 amino acids. J lost 2 bases, V lost 0 bases, and 3 bases had no gene match. Germline V gene sequence: CDR1 DFQATT, CDR2 SNEGSKA (reference sequence). DNA for the CDR3: TGCAGTGCTAGAGAACTAGCGGTAGCCTACAATGAGCAGTTCTTC. It codes for CSARELAVAYNEQFF.

The chain is built from TRBV10-2 and TRBJ2-2; 10 nucleotides align to TRBD2. The CDR3 sequence is 15 residues long. J was trimmed by 5 bases and V by 6 bases; bases with no gene match: 6. Per the germline V gene, CDR1 is WSHSY and CDR2 is SAAADI. CDR3 sequence reads: CASSEASGGTGELFF. The CDR3 DNA follows: TGCGCCAGCAGCGAGGCTAGCGGGGGTACCGGGGAGCTGTTTTTT.

This clonotype came up many times. The chain recombines TRBV25-1 with TRBJ2-4, with D tentatively TRBD2 (6 bases). Trimming left V 5 bases short and J 5 bases short, with 10 bases between. The CDR3 consists of 13 residues. Germline V gene data show CDR1 as MGHDK and CDR2 as SYGVNS. CDR3 nucleotide sequence: TGTGCCAGCAGTCCCTCGGGGGAAAACATTCAGTACTTC. Translated: CASSPSGENIQYF.

This clonotype was detected a few times. As DNA, the CDR3 is TGTGCCAGCAGCTCACAGGAGAACTATGGCTACACCTTC. This sequence encodes CASSSQENYGYTF. The chain joins TRBV4-2 to TRBJ1-2; D may be TRBD1 (5 bases). Trimming took off 5 bases at V and 2 bases at J, with 9 bases between the two ends. This CDR3 spans 13 amino acids. Germline assignment: CDR1 LGHNA and CDR2 YNFKEQ.

This clonotype showed up just a few times. The gene calls are TRBV19 and TRBJ2-2; 7 bases fit TRBD1. This CDR3 is 17 amino acids long. After removal of 1 base from V and 4 bases from J, the junction contained 9 bases not matched to a gene. From germline, CDR1 is LNHDA and CDR2 SQIVND (reference sequence). The CDR3 DNA reads as TGTGCCAGTAGTATAGCCCGATACAGGGGAGCCACCGGGGAGCTGTTTTTT. Translated, it gives CASSIARYRGATGELFF.

In its sample, this clonotype was seen a few times. This chain connects TRBV5-5 to TRBJ1-1; no definite D call. Per the germline V gene, CDR1 is SGHKS and CDR2 is YYEKEE (reference sequence). V lost 3 bases and J 7 bases, leaving 10 bases between the germline ends. The CDR3 contains 12 residues. CDR3 coding DNA: TGTGCCAGCAGCTGGATGGATAATGAAGCTTTCTTT. Its protein product is CASSWMDNEAFF.

Many counts were recorded for this clonotype. The gene calls are TRBV4-1 and TRBJ2-3, with 7 bases matching TRBD2. The V gene end was trimmed by 1 base and the J gene end by 5 bases; junction bases not matched to a gene: 9. This CDR3 is 16 amino acids long. In germline, CDR1 is MGHRA, CDR2 YSYEKL. The CDR3 protein is CASSQGAGRDGDTQYF. CDR3 nucleotides: TGCGCCAGCAGCCAAGGCGCAGGGAGGGATGGAGATACGCAGTATTTT.

The CDR3 bases are TGCAGCGTTGAAGTCGCGGGCGACAATTTCTACGAGCAGTACTTC. Protein: CSVEVAGDNFYEQYF. The rearrangement uses TRBV29-1 and TRBJ2-7, with a tentative D call TRBD2 (5 bases). This CDR3 has 15 residues. CDR1 SQVTM and CDR2 ANQGSEA come from the germline V gene. V lost 1 base and J lost 3, with 16 bases in between.

This clonotype has just a few counts. The chain employs TRBV5-8 and TRBJ2-3; no reliable D call. The V end was cut by 0 bases, the J end by 5 bases, with 4 bases between. Germline V gene lookup returns CDR1 SGHTS and CDR2 YDEGEE. The CDR3 covers 12 residues. Here the CDR3 reads CASSLGEDTQYF. The DNA of the CDR3 is TGTGCCAGCAGCTTGGGGGAAGATACGCAGTATTTT.

Many counts were recorded for this clonotype. V and J are TRBV29-1 and TRBJ2-7; 11 positions match TRBD1. J lost 1 base, V lost 4 bases, and 21 bases had no gene match. Per germline, CDR1 SQVTM and CDR2 ANQGSEA. The CDR3 totals 20 residues. In DNA form, the CDR3 reads TGCAGCGTTGGTCTCCGGGACAGGGGGTTAGCGGGAGACTCGTCCTACGAGCAGTACTTC. Protein: CSVGLRDRGLAGDSSYEQYF.

This clonotype has more than one count but fewer than ten. The chain recombines TRBV6-1 with TRBJ2-3, with 8 nucleotides matching TRBD2. V shed 4 bases and J 2 bases; nucleotides not matched to a gene: 2. This CDR3 contains 14 residues. Germline lookup yields CDR1 MNHNS and CDR2 SASEGT. The CDR3 DNA sequence: TGTGCCAGCAGTGCGGGAGGGGACACAGATACGCAGTATTTT. As protein: CASSAGGDTDTQYF.

This clonotype occurred a few times. The chain uses TRBV20-1 and TRBJ2-7; 11 positions match TRBD2. J was trimmed by 5 bases and V by 3 bases; bases with no gene match: 12. This CDR3 spans 16 amino acids. Germline CDR1 is DFQATT and CDR2 is SNEGSKA (reference sequence). CDR3 nucleotide sequence: TGCAGTGCTAGTCCGGGACTAGCGGACTCTTCGGACGAGCAGTACTTC. Translated, it gives CSASPGLADSSDEQYF.

Comment on this clonotype: The junction shows a germline mismatch at one end, possibly a read error. V gene TRBV19 combines with J gene TRBJ2-7, with TRBD1 identical over 8 bases. This CDR3 is built from 15 residues. The germline V gene encodes CDR1 LNHDA and CDR2 SQIVND (reference sequence). The CDR3 reads CASSIIAGGSNEQYF. The CDR3 DNA follows: TGTGCCAGTAGTATTATAGCAGGGGGCTCCAACGAGCAGTACTTC. Based on the CDR3 plus reference TRBV19 and TRBJ2-7, the full variable domain is DGGITQSPKYLFRKEGQNVTLSCEQNLNHDAMYWYRQDPGQGLRLIYYSQIVNDFQKGDIAEGYSVSREKKESFPLTVTSAQKNPTAFYLCASSIIAGGSNEQYFGPGTRLTVT.

This clonotype was observed a few times. CDR3 nucleotides: TGCAGCGTGAGTAGGATGAGCTCTGGGGCCAACGTCCTGACTTTC. Translated: CSVSRMSSGANVLTF. V and J are TRBV29-1 and TRBJ2-6, with D uncertain. Deletions cut 6 bases from V and 0 bases from J, with 12 bases between. The germline gives CDR1 SQVTM, CDR2 ANQGSEA. The CDR3 covers 15 residues.

The sample holds a few counts of this clonotype. This chain links TRBV20-1 with TRBJ2-1, with a tentative D call TRBD2 (6 bases). This CDR3 has 12 residues. The germline CDR1 and CDR2 sequences are DFQATT and SNEGSKA (reference sequence). The V end lost 5 bases, the J end lost 5 bases, and 10 bases lay between the germline ends. The CDR3 nucleotides are TGCAGTGCTCGGACGGGAGACAATGAGCAGTTCTTC. Translated, it gives CSARTGDNEQFF.

This chain uses TRBV5-6 with TRBJ2-7; the D is unclear. The V end was cut by 0 bases, the J end by 5 bases, with 18 bases between. The CDR3 length is 16 residues. Germline V gives CDR1 SGHDT, CDR2 YYEEEE. CDR3 sequence reads: CASSLGLEIGRHEQYF. The DNA of the CDR3 is TGTGCCAGCAGCTTGGGTTTAGAAATAGGAAGACACGAGCAGTACTTC.

This clonotype occurred a few times. This rearrangement joins TRBV4-3 to TRBJ2-1; D is ambiguous. The CDR3 totals 15 residues. Germline V CDR1 and CDR2: LGHNA, YSLEER. V was clipped by 0 bases and J by 7 bases, with 13 bases between them. CDR3 nucleotide sequence: TGCGCCAGCAGCCAAGATCCCGGAAGGTTGAATGAGCAGTTCTTC. It yields the protein CASSQDPGRLNEQFF.

The chain recombines TRBV4-3 with TRBJ2-2; D ambiguous. The CDR3 extends over 15 amino acids. Trimming took off 0 bases at V and 0 bases at J, with 5 bases between the two ends. Germline V CDR1 and CDR2: LGHNA, YSLEER. The CDR3 sequence is CASSQEVANTGELFF. The CDR3 region has the DNA TGCGCCAGCAGCCAAGAGGTAGCGAACACCGGGGAGCTGTTTTTT.

The gene calls are TRBV6-2 or TRBV6-3 and TRBJ1-5, with D unclear. Trimming removed 2 bases from V and 10 bases from J, with 12 bases in between. Germline V gives CDR1 MNHEY, CDR2 SVGEGT. The CDR3 has 13 residues. CDR3 nucleotides: TGTGCCAGCAGTTACCCCACTGGTACTCCCCAGCATTTT. Translating it yields CASSYPTGTPQHF.

The count of this clonotype is one. One end of the junction varies from germline; a read error may be responsible. The gene calls are TRBV4-1 and TRBJ2-7, with 9 bases matching TRBD1. The CDR3 is 14 residues long. Germline V gives CDR1 MGHRA, CDR2 YSYEKL. CDR3 residues: CASSQDRGSYEQNF. Here the CDR3 DNA reads TGCGCCAGCAGCCAGGACAGGGGTTCTTACGAGCAGAACTTC.

J is TRBJ2-1 and V is TRBV19; D is perhaps TRBD2 (6 bases). CDR1 and CDR2 (germline): LNHDA, SQIVND (reference sequence). The CDR3 sequence is 13 residues long. V lost 5 bases to trimming and J lost 4 bases, with 9 bases between them. In nucleotides, the CDR3 is TGTGCCAGTAGTTCCGGGACTTACAATGAGCAGTTCTTC. It translates to CASSSGTYNEQFF. The variable domain in full, completed from reference TRBV19 and TRBJ2-1, reads DGGITQSPKYLFRKEGQNVTLSCEQNLNHDAMYWYRQDPGQGLRLIYYSQIVNDFQKGDIAEGYSVSREKKESFPLTVTSAQKNPTAFYLCASSSGTYNEQFFGPGTRLTVL.

V and J are TRBV2 and TRBJ2-2, with TRBD2 matching 13 bases. The CDR3 runs 15 residues. CDR1 and CDR2 from the germline V gene are SNHLY and FYNNEI. J gave up 6 bases and V 7 bases, and 5 bases lay outside the gene matches. The CDR3 nucleotides are TGTGCCAGCATTCAAACTAGCGGGAGGGCCGGGGAGCTGTTTTTT. Protein: CASIQTSGRAGELFF.

This clonotype showed up just a few times. The CDR3 is CSARGSGRAQETQYF. DNA for the CDR3: TGCAGTGCTAGGGGTAGCGGGAGGGCCCAAGAGACCCAGTACTTC. The chain links TRBV20-1 to TRBJ2-5; 11 bases agree with TRBD2. V trimming: 3 bases; J trimming: 1 base; junction bases outside the gene matches: 4. The CDR3 loop spans 15 amino acids. CDR1 is DFQATT, CDR2 SNEGSKA, per germline (reference sequence).

The chain has TRBV4-2 and TRBJ2-1, with D unresolved. This CDR3 has 13 amino acids. Trimming pared 6 bases from V and 8 bases from J, leaving 14 bases between. CDR1 and CDR2 from the germline V gene are LGHNA and YNFKEQ. The CDR3 nucleotides are TGTGCCAGCAGGACCCGGCTCGGTCATGAGCAGTTCTTC. It is translated as CASRTRLGHEQFF.

The table lists this clonotype with a few counts. The rearrangement joins TRBV6-2 or TRBV6-3 to TRBJ2-7, with D possibly TRBD1 on 6 matching bases. V was pared by 0 bases and J by 6 bases, with 15 bases between. The CDR3 has 15 residues. Germline V gives CDR1 MNHEY, CDR2 SVGEGT. CDR3 sequence reads: CASSYSPGVRLEQYF. The CDR3 region has the DNA TGTGCCAGCAGTTACTCGCCAGGGGTAAGGCTCGAGCAGTACTTC.

There are a few counts of this clonotype. The rearrangement links TRBV12-3 or TRBV12-4 to TRBJ1-1, with 7 bases lining up with TRBD1. The CDR3 is 12 residues long. The V and J ends lost 7 bases and 10 bases, in that order; junction bases with no gene match: 9. CDR3 in DNA: TGTGCCAGCACTCCTACAGGGGTCGGAGCTTTCTTT. Protein: CASTPTGVGAFF.

This chain uses TRBV20-1 with TRBJ2-7; 9 nucleotides line up with TRBD2. The CDR3 spans 18 residues. Germline values: CDR1 DFQATT, CDR2 SNEGSKA (reference sequence). V gave up 0 bases and J gave up 0 bases; unmatched junction bases: 12. The CDR3 reads CSARDNPRLAEPSYEQYF. DNA of the CDR3: TGCAGTGCTAGAGATAACCCGAGACTAGCGGAGCCCTCCTACGAGCAGTACTTC.

This clonotype was recorded many times. The rearrangement joins TRBV20-1 to TRBJ2-7; D call uncertain. V was pared by 0 bases and J by 0 bases, with 12 bases between. CDR3 size: 15 residues. The germline V gene encodes CDR1 DFQATT and CDR2 SNEGSKA (reference sequence). The CDR3 loop is CSARDLAASSYEQYF. CDR3 sequence (DNA): TGCAGTGCTAGAGATTTGGCGGCAAGCTCCTACGAGCAGTACTTC.

This clonotype was seen ten or more times. CDR3 bases: TGTGCCAGCAGCCTGGGACAGGGGTTCACTGAAGCTTTCTTT. It codes for CASSLGQGFTEAFF. The V and J genes are TRBV7-9 and TRBJ1-1; 10 bases align to TRBD1. CDR1 SEHNR and CDR2 FQNEAQ come from the germline V gene (reference sequence). Trimming removed 5 bases from V and 4 bases from J; junction bases left unmatched: 4. The CDR3 runs 14 residues.

This clonotype was seen only a few times. CDR3 protein: CASSPEDRVGLDNEQFF. CDR3 nucleotide sequence: TGTGCCAGCAGCCCTGAGGACAGGGTGGGGCTCGATAATGAGCAGTTCTTC. V and J are TRBV7-9 and TRBJ2-1, with 8 bases fitting TRBD1. CDR1 and CDR2 (germline): SEHNR, FQNEAQ (reference sequence). This CDR3 contains 17 residues. With 5 bases clipped from V and 7 bases from J, the junction kept 16 bases outside the gene matches.